What follows are 14 T cell receptor beta chains derived from one specimen sequenced in a study of blood T cells in healthy people across ages. The use of a sample-barcoded 5' primer and a J-beta primer mix characterized a second PCR of roughly 7 to 11 cycles. TCRdb re-derived calls from the 5' RACE reads in MiXCR, one entry per CDR3 protein. The sample yields 650,000 to 800,000 distinct CDR3 sequences, more than 40% seen once. The specimen was blood. These receptors all come from a man in his 60s in good health.

This clonotype has a handful of counts. The chain joins TRBV20-1 to TRBJ2-7, with 9 bases that match TRBD2. J was trimmed by 2 bases and V by 7 bases; bases with no gene match: 6. Germline lookup yields CDR1 DFQATT and CDR2 SNEGSKA (reference sequence). There are 13 residues in the CDR3. CDR3 bases: TGCAGTGTAGGAAGCGGGGGGACCTACGAGCAGTACTTC. This translates into CSVGSGGTYEQYF.

V and J are TRBV5-5 and TRBJ2-1; 9 positions match TRBD2. J was trimmed by 6 bases and V by 4 bases; bases with no gene match: 11. The V gene's germline CDR1 is SGHKS and CDR2 YYEKEE (reference sequence). The CDR3 covers 16 residues. The CDR3 coding sequence is TGTGCCAGCAGCCCGGACGGGCGGGGGGGCATCAATGAGCAGTTCTTC. It specifies CASSPDGRGGINEQFF.

The CDR3, as DNA: TGCGCCAGCAGCTTGGATCGGGCAGGGACCACTGAAGCTTTCTTT. It translates to CASSLDRAGTTEAFF. This rearrangement joins TRBV5-1 to TRBJ1-1; maybe TRBD1 (5 bases). Germline lookup yields CDR1 SGHRS and CDR2 YFSETQ. V was trimmed by 0 bases and J by 4 bases, leaving 13 bases between them. The CDR3 extends over 15 amino acids.

The chain recombines TRBV15 with TRBJ2-5; D not certain. V was trimmed by 3 bases and J by 5 bases, leaving 10 bases between them. CDR3 length: 13 residues. Germline CDR1 and CDR2: LNHNV and YYDKDF (reference sequence). CDR3 coding DNA: TGTGCCACCAGCAGGGCTTTCGTGGAGACCCAGTACTTC. Residues: CATSRAFVETQYF.

The chain combines TRBV7-3 with TRBJ2-3; no clear D. Trimming took 5 bases from V and 4 from J, leaving 13 bases between them. The germline V gene has CDR1 SGHTA and CDR2 FQGTGA. The CDR3 totals 14 residues. CDR3 DNA: TGTGCCAGCAGCCCGACAAGTTTGCCAGATACGCAGTATTTT. It encodes CASSPTSLPDTQYF.

The CDR3 bases are TGCGCCAGCAGCCTGACAGGGGGCCTAACTAATGAAAAACTGTTTTTT. It encodes CASSLTGGLTNEKLFF. The chain is built from TRBV5-1 and TRBJ1-4; TRBD1 agrees at 10 bases. This CDR3 comprises 16 residues. Germline V gene sequence: CDR1 SGHRS, CDR2 YFSETQ. V shed 4 bases, J shed 1 base, and the junction held 4 bases outside the gene matches.

The chain employs TRBV18 and TRBJ2-5; perhaps D is TRBD1 or TRBD2 (5 bases each). V shed 10 bases and J shed 1 base, with 16 bases lying between them. The CDR3 runs 14 residues. The germline CDR1 and CDR2 sequences are KGHSH and LQKENI. CDR3 coding DNA: TGTGCCACCTCCGGGATGACAGTCCAAGAGACCCAGTACTTC. The encoded protein is CATSGMTVQETQYF. Full variable domain (rest looked up from reference TRBV18 and TRBJ2-5): NAGVMQNPRHLVRRRGQEARLRCSPMKGHSHVYWYRQLPEEGLKFMVYLQKENIIDESGMPKERFSAEFPKEGPSILRIQQVVRGDSAAYFCATSGMTVQETQYFGPGTRLLVL.

In this sample, this clonotype turned up a few times. V usage is TRBV10-3 and J usage is TRBJ2-7; 8 bases line up with TRBD1. The J call may be incorrect, as the DNA end agrees better with TRBJ2-5. The CDR3 contains 14 residues. CDR1 ENHRY and CDR2 SYGVKD come from the germline V gene. The CDR3 nucleotides are TGTGCCATCAGCTTGGACAGGGACGAAGAGACCCAGTACTTC. Translation: CAISLDRDEETQYF.

This clonotype was detected a few times. This chain connects TRBV5-1 to TRBJ2-3, with 7 bases identical to TRBD2. After removal of 0 bases from V and 0 bases from J, the junction contained 7 bases not matched to a gene. This CDR3 region has 17 residues. CDR1 is SGHRS, CDR2 YFSETQ, per germline. The chain's CDR3 is CASSLASSGPSTDTQYF. The CDR3 DNA sequence: TGCGCCAGCAGCTTGGCTTCTAGCGGACCTAGCACAGATACGCAGTATTTT.

V and J are TRBV7-9 and TRBJ1-6; possibly TRBD1 for D (5 bases). V was pared by 0 bases and J by 5 bases, with 8 bases between. CDR1 is SEHNR, CDR2 FQNEAQ, per germline (reference sequence). The CDR3 extends over 15 amino acids. The CDR3 DNA is TGTGCCAGCAGCTTAGCGATAGGGGATAATTCACCCCTCCACTTT. As protein: CASSLAIGDNSPLHF.

This clonotype was picked up a small number of times. The J gene is TRBJ2-7, the V gene TRBV10-3; the D gene is possibly TRBD1 (5 bases). Per germline, CDR1 ENHRY and CDR2 SYGVKD. Trimming took off 6 bases at V and 6 bases at J, with 9 bases between the two ends. The length of the CDR3 is 11 residues. CDR3 sequence reads: CAIRGTGEQYF. CDR3 sequence (DNA): TGTGCCATCAGAGGTACAGGCGAGCAGTACTTC.

This clonotype was found a few times. V gene TRBV9 combines with J gene TRBJ1-4; D unclear. Trimming removed 0 bases at V and 5 bases at J, with 11 bases between. This CDR3 has 15 amino acids. CDR1 is SGDLS, CDR2 YYNGEE, per germline. CDR3 coding DNA: TGTGCCAGCAGCGTAGAGGAACGCCGAAATGAAAAACTGTTTTTT. Its translation: CASSVEERRNEKLFF.

This clonotype has at least ten counts. The chain uses TRBV6-5 and TRBJ2-1, with D maybe TRBD2 (6 bases). This CDR3 has 14 amino acids. Germline V lookup: CDR1 MNHEY, CDR2 SVGAGI. With 10 bases removed from V and 7 bases from J, the gap between germline ends came to 20 bases. In nucleotides, the CDR3 is TGTGCCACCTCCGTCAGTGGCGGGGTGAATGAGCAGTTCTTC. Translation: CATSVSGGVNEQFF.

V and J are TRBV11-3 and TRBJ2-7; no clear D. The CDR3 consists of 14 residues. From germline, CDR1 is SGHNT and CDR2 YENEEA. Trimming took 0 bases from V and 7 from J, leaving 13 bases between them. Here the CDR3 DNA reads TGTGCCAGCAGCTTAGATCTAGTCTACAATGAGCAGTACTTC. Amino acid sequence: CASSLDLVYNEQYF.